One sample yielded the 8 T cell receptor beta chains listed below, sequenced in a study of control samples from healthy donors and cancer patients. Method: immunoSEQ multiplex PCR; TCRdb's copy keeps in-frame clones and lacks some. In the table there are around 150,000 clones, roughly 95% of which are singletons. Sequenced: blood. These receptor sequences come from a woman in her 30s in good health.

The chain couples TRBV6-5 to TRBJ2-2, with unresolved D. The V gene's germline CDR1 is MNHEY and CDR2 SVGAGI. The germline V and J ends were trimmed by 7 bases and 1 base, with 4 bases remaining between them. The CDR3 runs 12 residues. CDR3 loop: CASIWNTGELFF. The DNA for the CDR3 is TGTGCCAGCATATGGAACACCGGGGAGCTGTTTTTT.

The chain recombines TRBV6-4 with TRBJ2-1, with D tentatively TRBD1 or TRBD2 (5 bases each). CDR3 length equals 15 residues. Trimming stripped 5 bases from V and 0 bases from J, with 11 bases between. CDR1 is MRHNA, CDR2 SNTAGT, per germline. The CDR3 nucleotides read TGTGCCAGCAGTTCCGGGACCGGCTCCTACAATGAGCAGTTCTTC. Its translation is CASSSGTGSYNEQFF.

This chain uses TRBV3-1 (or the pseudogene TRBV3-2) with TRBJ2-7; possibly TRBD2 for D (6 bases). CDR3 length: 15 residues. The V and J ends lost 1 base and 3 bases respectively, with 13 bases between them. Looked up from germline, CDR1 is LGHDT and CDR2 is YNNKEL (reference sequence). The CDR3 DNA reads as TGTGCCAGCAGCCAAGCGGAGCGGGCATTCTACGAGCAGTACTTC. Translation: CASSQAERAFYEQYF.

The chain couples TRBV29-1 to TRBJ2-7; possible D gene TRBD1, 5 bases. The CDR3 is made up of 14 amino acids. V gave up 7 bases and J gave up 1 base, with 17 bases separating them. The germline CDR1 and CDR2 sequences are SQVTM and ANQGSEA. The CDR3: CSAVPSTVSYEQYF. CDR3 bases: TGCAGCGCAGTACCTTCGACAGTATCCTACGAGCAGTACTTC.

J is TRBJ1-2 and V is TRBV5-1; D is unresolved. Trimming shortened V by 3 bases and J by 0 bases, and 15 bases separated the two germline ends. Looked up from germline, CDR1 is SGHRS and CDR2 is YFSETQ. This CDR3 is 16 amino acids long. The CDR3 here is CASSYGMKTTNYGYTF. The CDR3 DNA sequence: TGCGCCAGCAGCTACGGGATGAAAACTACTAACTATGGCTACACCTTC.

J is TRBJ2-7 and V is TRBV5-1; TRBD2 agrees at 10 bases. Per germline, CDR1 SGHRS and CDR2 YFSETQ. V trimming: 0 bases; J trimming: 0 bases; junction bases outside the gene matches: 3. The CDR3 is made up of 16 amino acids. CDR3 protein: CASSLGSGGASYEQYF. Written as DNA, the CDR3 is TGCGCCAGCAGCTTGGGGAGCGGGGGGGCCTCCTACGAGCAGTACTTC.

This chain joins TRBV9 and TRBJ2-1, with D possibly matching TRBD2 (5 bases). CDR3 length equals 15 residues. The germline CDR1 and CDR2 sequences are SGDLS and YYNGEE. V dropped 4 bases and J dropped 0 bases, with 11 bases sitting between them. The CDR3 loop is CASSPASGSYNEQFF. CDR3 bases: TGTGCCAGCAGCCCTGCCAGCGGCTCCTACAATGAGCAGTTCTTC.

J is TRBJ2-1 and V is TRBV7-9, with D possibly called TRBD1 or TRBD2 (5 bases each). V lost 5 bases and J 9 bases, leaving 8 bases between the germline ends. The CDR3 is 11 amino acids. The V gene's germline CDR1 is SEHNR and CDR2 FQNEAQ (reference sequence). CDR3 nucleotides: TGTGCCAGCAGCAGAGGGGTTGAGCAGTTCTTC. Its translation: CASSRGVEQFF.